One sample yielded the 26 T cell receptor beta chains listed below, sequenced in a study of graft-versus-host responses after intestinal transplantation. Clones were sequenced by immunoSEQ multiplex PCR, and TCRdb holds only the in-frame ones, with some missing. The repertoire consists of tens of thousands of clones, with 90% occurring once and the leading ten covering roughly 4%. No cognate antigen is known for these TCRs. Here the sequenced sample was unstimulated CD8+ T cells sorted from spleen or lymph node cells, taken before transplant. These receptors came from a human donor who was the organ donor for an intestinal transplant.

This clone came up once. This rearrangement joins TRBV4-3 to TRBJ1-5, with 9 bases fitting TRBD1. Per the germline V gene, CDR1 is LGHNA and CDR2 is YSLEER. J gave up 6 bases and V 4 bases, and 7 bases lay outside the gene matches. The CDR3 has 15 residues. CDR3: CASSPGQGGGQPQHF. The CDR3 nucleotides are TGCGCCAGCAGCCCGGGACAGGGTGGAGGTCAGCCCCAGCATTTT.

The chain joins TRBV6-5 to TRBJ2-7, with 9 bases that match TRBD1. The germline V gene encodes CDR1 MNHEY and CDR2 SVGAGI. This CDR3 comprises 15 residues. V was pared by 6 bases and J by 5 bases, with 11 bases of the junction left unmatched. The CDR3 sequence: CASRPGTGSVHEQYV. Here the CDR3 DNA reads TGTGCCAGCAGACCCGGGACAGGGAGCGTCCACGAGCAGTACGTC.

This clone appeared a few times. The chain uses TRBV9 and TRBJ1-3; D unclear. CDR1 and CDR2 (germline): SGDLS, YYNGEE. CDR3 length: 14 residues. Trimming pared 7 bases from V and 2 bases from J, leaving 13 bases between. The CDR3 here is CASAPLSAGNTIYF. The DNA for the CDR3 is TGTGCCAGCGCCCCCTTGTCAGCTGGAAACACCATATATTTT.

The gene calls are TRBV7-8 and TRBJ1-2; D is uncertain. This CDR3 is built from 13 residues. V was shortened by 2 bases and J by 2 bases, with 6 bases between the two germline ends. Per the germline V gene, CDR1 is SGHVS and CDR2 is FQNEAQ. The CDR3 here is CASSLTENYGYTF. The DNA of the CDR3 is TGTGCCAGCAGCTTAACGGAGAACTATGGCTACACCTTC.

The J gene is TRBJ1-3, the V gene TRBV27; D is perhaps TRBD1 (6 bases). The CDR3 is 16 residues long. V lost 5 bases and J lost 0, with 14 bases in between. Germline V CDR1 and CDR2: MNHEY, SMNVEV (reference sequence). CDR3 region: CASSPIGGLSGNTIYF. The DNA for the CDR3 is TGTGCCAGCAGTCCTATAGGGGGTCTCTCTGGAAACACCATATATTTT.

V and J are TRBV19 and TRBJ1-2; 9 bases fit TRBD1. The trim removed 6 bases at V and 8 bases at J, leaving 10 bases unmatched. The CDR3 runs 14 residues. Germline CDR1 is LNHDA and CDR2 is SQIVND (reference sequence). The CDR3 protein is CASRPQGAVEGYTF. The CDR3 bases are TGTGCCAGTAGACCACAGGGGGCCGTGGAGGGCTACACCTTC. Full variable domain (missing parts from reference TRBV19 and TRBJ1-2): DGGITQSPKYLFRKEGQNVTLSCEQNLNHDAMYWYRQDPGQGLRLIYYSQIVNDFQKGDIAEGYSVSREKKESFPLTVTSAQKNPTAFYLCASRPQGAVEGYTFGSGTRLTVV.

Only one count was recorded for this clone. The chain employs TRBV6-5 and TRBJ1-4; D uncertain. V was trimmed by 7 bases and J by 8 bases, leaving 17 bases between them. CDR1 is MNHEY and CDR2 is SVGAGI in the germline V gene. CDR3 size: 14 residues. The CDR3 DNA reads as TGTGCCAGCACCCCCGATTCGGCGCGGGAAAAACTGTTTTTT. Residues: CASTPDSAREKLFF.

The J gene is TRBJ2-3, the V gene TRBV6-5, with TRBD1 identical over 8 bases. Unmatched junction bases numbered 12, after V lost 10 bases and J lost 6 bases. The CDR3 runs to 14 residues. Germline loops: CDR1 MNHEY, CDR2 SVGAGI. This CDR3 reads CATSHRDRRDTQYF. Written as DNA, the CDR3 is TGTGCCACCTCTCACCGGGACAGGAGGGATACGCAGTATTTT.

This clone was detected only once. V and J are TRBV7-9 and TRBJ1-2; TRBD1 might be the D (5 bases). CDR1 SEHNR and CDR2 FQNEAQ come from the germline V gene (reference sequence). This CDR3 region has 14 residues. Trimming shortened V by 3 bases and J by 4 bases, and 12 bases separated the two germline ends. DNA for the CDR3: TGTGCCAGCAGCTTCCCGGGGGACGGCTATGGCTACACCTTC. It is translated as CASSFPGDGYGYTF.

The chain uses TRBV4-1 and TRBJ2-6; 9 bases match TRBD1. V lost 3 bases to trimming and J lost 6 bases; unmatched junction nucleotides: 12. Germline V gene data show CDR1 as MGHRA and CDR2 as YSYEKL. There are 18 residues in the CDR3. This CDR3 reads CASSHHRDRVELANVLTF. As DNA, the CDR3 is TGCGCCAGCAGCCATCACCGGGACAGGGTTGAATTGGCCAACGTCCTGACTTTC.

This clone has only one observation. This chain connects TRBV27 to TRBJ2-5; 7 bases map to TRBD1. The J segment lost 5 bases and the V segment lost 5 bases, leaving 5 bases of the junction unmatched. Germline V gives CDR1 MNHEY, CDR2 SMNVEV (reference sequence). The CDR3 covers 13 residues. CDR3 residues: CASSVTGAETQYF. CDR3 nucleotides: TGTGCCAGCAGTGTCACAGGGGCCGAGACCCAGTACTTC.

The chain has TRBV7-3 and TRBJ1-1, with a weak D call TRBD1 (6 bases). Germline values: CDR1 SGHTA, CDR2 FQGTGA. The CDR3 has 15 amino acids. V gave up 2 bases and J gave up 1 base, with 11 bases separating them. This CDR3 reads CASSLGGGPNTEAFF. The CDR3 DNA is TGTGCCAGCAGCTTAGGGGGCGGCCCGAACACTGAAGCTTTCTTT.

The V call is TRBV25-1, the J call TRBJ2-7; the D is unclear. Germline V CDR1 and CDR2: MGHDK, SYGVNS. The CDR3 loop spans 13 amino acids. DNA of the CDR3: TGTGCCAGCAGGGTACTACCCTCCGACGAGCAGTACGTC. Encoded protein: CASRVLPSDEQYV.

The rearrangement links TRBV13 to TRBJ2-3, with a possible D match to TRBD2 (7 bases). V lost 1 base to trimming and J lost 6 bases, with 14 bases between them. The CDR3 runs to 15 residues. The germline V gene has CDR1 PRHDT and CDR2 FYEKMQ (reference sequence). CDR3 nucleotides: TGTGCCAGCAGCTTAGCGGGGGGCGATGAGGATACGCAGTATTTT. Translating it yields CASSLAGGDEDTQYF.

This chain joins TRBV27 and TRBJ2-3, with 7 bases aligning to TRBD2. The junction had 9 bases not matched to a gene; V was cut back by 8 bases and J by 1 base. CDR1 is MNHEY and CDR2 is SMNVEV in the germline V gene (reference sequence). The CDR3 contains 15 residues. The CDR3 here is CASQSLAVGTDTQYF. The DNA for the CDR3 is TGTGCCAGCCAAAGTCTAGCGGTCGGCACAGATACGCAGTATTTT.

This chain connects TRBV7-3 to TRBJ1-6; possible D gene TRBD1, 5 bases. This CDR3 comprises 16 residues. Germline V gene lookup returns CDR1 SGHTA and CDR2 FQGTGA. V was cut by 0 bases and J by 3 bases, with 9 bases left in between. The CDR3 loop is CASSLTGPGYNSPLHF. In nucleotides, the CDR3 is TGTGCCAGCAGCTTAACGGGGCCTGGCTATAATTCACCCCTCCACTTT.

This sequence joins TRBV28 and TRBJ1-6, with 8 positions matching TRBD1. Trimming at V came to 3 bases and at J to 6 bases, leaving 1 base not matched to a gene. The germline gives CDR1 MDHEN, CDR2 SYDVKM. The CDR3 totals 14 residues. The CDR3 nucleotides are TGTGCCAGCAGTTTTCAGGGGGCTAATTCACCCCTCCACTTT. Its translation: CASSFQGANSPLHF.

The chain couples TRBV29-1 to TRBJ2-5; weak D call: TRBD2 (6 bases). Trimming took off 6 bases at V and 2 bases at J, with 13 bases between the two ends. This CDR3 has 13 residues. Germline CDR1 and CDR2: SQVTM and ANQGSEA. The CDR3 here is CSVVGLIQETQYF. CDR3 sequence (DNA): TGCAGCGTGGTGGGACTGATACAAGAGACCCAGTACTTC.

CDR3 in amino acids: CASSKRQGGGYTF. The CDR3 bases are TGTGCCAGCAGTAAACGACAGGGAGGAGGCTACACCTTC. J is TRBJ1-2 and V is TRBV6-6; 7 bases are a match to TRBD1. The germline V gene has CDR1 MNHNY and CDR2 SVGAGI (reference sequence). V was clipped by 5 bases and J by 8 bases; unmatched bases: 8. This CDR3 region has 13 residues.

This clone has more than one count but fewer than ten. V and J are TRBV27 and TRBJ2-3; TRBD1 is a possible D gene (6 bases). CDR1 and CDR2 from the germline V gene are MNHEY and SMNVEV (reference sequence). This CDR3 has 14 residues. The ends were cut back, 11 bases at V and 0 bases at J, with 15 bases in the middle. The CDR3 region is CAGYGQPSTDTQYF. The CDR3 DNA follows: TGTGCCGGCTACGGACAGCCGAGCACAGATACGCAGTATTTT.

This chain uses TRBV4-3 with TRBJ2-5; 7 bases are a match to TRBD2. The CDR3 runs to 16 residues. J lost 4 bases, V lost 0 bases, and 8 bases had no gene match. In germline, CDR1 is LGHNA, CDR2 YSLEER. Written as DNA, the CDR3 is TGCGCCAGCAGCCAAGAATACGACGGCGGGAGAGAGACCCAGTACTTC. Translated: CASSQEYDGGRETQYF.

The CDR3 bases are TGTGCCAGCAGTGAAGGGACAGGGTCAGGAGAGACCCAGTACTTC. Translation: CASSEGTGSGETQYF. This rearrangement joins TRBV2 to TRBJ2-5; 8 bases fit TRBD1. Losses at the gene ends were 1 base for V and 4 bases for J; bases not matched to a gene: 5. Germline CDR1 is SNHLY and CDR2 is FYNNEI. The CDR3 is 15 residues long.

The chain couples TRBV6-5 to TRBJ2-5; D is perhaps TRBD2 (5 bases). Trimming cost V 5 bases and J 9 bases, with 16 bases left between them. The germline gives CDR1 MNHEY, CDR2 SVGAGI. This CDR3 is 13 amino acids long. The DNA for the CDR3 is TGTGCCAGCAGTGGGGAGTTCCTTTGGCCCCAGTACTTC. Translated, it gives CASSGEFLWPQYF.

The chain combines TRBV30 with TRBJ2-7, with 7 bases lining up with TRBD1. This CDR3 contains 15 residues. V shed 1 base and J 4 bases; nucleotides not matched to a gene: 10. From germline, CDR1 is GTSNPN and CDR2 SVGIG (reference sequence). CDR3: CAWSAPRQGRYEQYV. CDR3 in DNA: TGTGCCTGGAGTGCCCCACGACAGGGTAGATACGAGCAGTACGTC.

V is TRBV4-3 and J is TRBJ1-2; D is uncertain. V was shortened by 1 base and J by 2 bases, with 11 bases between the two germline ends. Germline V CDR1 and CDR2: LGHNA, YSLEER. The CDR3 contains 15 residues. CDR3 protein: CASSQVFGGNYGYTF. The CDR3 DNA follows: TGCGCCAGCAGCCAAGTATTCGGCGGCAACTATGGCTACACCTTC.

The chain uses TRBV30 and TRBJ1-2; perhaps TRBD1 as D (5 bases). The germline V gene encodes CDR1 GTSNPN and CDR2 SVGIG (reference sequence). CDR3 length: 12 amino acids. V was cut by 3 bases and J by 5 bases, with 10 bases left in between. CDR3 sequence reads: CAWRMGGYGYTF. CDR3 in DNA: TGTGCCTGGAGAATGGGGGGGTATGGCTACACCTTC.